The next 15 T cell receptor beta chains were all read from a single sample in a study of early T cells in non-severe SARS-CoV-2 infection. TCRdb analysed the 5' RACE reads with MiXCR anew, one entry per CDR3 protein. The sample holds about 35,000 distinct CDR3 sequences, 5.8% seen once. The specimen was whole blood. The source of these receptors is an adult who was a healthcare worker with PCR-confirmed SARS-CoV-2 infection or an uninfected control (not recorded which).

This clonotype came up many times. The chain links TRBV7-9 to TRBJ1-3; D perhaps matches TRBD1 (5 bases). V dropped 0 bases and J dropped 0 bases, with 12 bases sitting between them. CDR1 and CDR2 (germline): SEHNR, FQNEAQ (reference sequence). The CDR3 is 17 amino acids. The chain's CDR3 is CASSLAGAAGSGNTIYF. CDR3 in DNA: TGTGCCAGCAGCTTAGCCGGGGCAGCCGGCTCTGGAAACACCATATATTTT.

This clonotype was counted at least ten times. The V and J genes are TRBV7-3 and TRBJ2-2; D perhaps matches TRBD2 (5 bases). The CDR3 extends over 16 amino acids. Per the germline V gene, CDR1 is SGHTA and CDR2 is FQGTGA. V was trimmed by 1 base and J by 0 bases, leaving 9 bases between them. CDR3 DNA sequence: TGTGCCAGCAGCTTAAGAGGAGCGGCGAACACCGGGGAGCTGTTTTTT. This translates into CASSLRGAANTGELFF.

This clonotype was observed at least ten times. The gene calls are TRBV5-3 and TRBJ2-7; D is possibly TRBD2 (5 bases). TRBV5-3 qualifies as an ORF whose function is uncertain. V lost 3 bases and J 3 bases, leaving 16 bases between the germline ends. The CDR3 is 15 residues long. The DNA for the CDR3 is TGTGCCAGAAGCTCGAGGGCTCCGCGCTACTACGAGCAGTACTTC. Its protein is CARSSRAPRYYEQYF.

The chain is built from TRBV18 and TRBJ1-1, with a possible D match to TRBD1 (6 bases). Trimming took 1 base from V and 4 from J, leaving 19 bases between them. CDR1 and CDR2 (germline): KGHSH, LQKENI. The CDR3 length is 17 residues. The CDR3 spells CASSPRTQGGKGTEAFF. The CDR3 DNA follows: TGTGCCAGCTCACCACGGACACAGGGTGGAAAGGGCACTGAAGCTTTCTTT.

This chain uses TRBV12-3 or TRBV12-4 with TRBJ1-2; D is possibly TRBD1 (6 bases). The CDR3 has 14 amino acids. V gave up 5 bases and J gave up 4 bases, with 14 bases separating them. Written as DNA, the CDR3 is TGTGCCAGCAGTCCCCCAGGGGTACCCTATGGCTACACCTTC. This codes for CASSPPGVPYGYTF.

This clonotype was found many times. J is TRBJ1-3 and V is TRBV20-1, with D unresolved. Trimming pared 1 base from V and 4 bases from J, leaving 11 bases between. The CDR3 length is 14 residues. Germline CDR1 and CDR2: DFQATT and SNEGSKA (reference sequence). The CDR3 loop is CSARARTQGNTIYF. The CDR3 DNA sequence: TGCAGTGCTAGAGCGAGGACGCAGGGAAACACCATATATTTT.

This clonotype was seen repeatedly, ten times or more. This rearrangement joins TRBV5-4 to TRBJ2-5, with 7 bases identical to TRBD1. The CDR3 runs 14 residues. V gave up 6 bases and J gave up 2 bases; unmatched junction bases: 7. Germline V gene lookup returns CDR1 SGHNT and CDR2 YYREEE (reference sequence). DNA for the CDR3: TGTGCCAGCAAGTCCGGGACAGTTCAAGAGACCCAGTACTTC. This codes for CASKSGTVQETQYF.

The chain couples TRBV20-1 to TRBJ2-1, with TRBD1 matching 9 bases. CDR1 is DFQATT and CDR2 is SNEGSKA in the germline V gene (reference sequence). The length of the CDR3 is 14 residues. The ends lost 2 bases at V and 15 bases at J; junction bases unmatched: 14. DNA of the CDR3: TGCAGTGCTAGAAACACCATGGGACAGGGCGCATTGTTCTTC. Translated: CSARNTMGQGALFF.

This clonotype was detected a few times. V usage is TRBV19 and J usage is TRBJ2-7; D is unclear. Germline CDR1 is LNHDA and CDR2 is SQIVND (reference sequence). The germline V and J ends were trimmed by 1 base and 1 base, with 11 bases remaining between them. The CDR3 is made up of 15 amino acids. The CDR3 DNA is TGTGCCAGTAGTATAGTTCCTCAATCTTCCTACGAGCAGTACTTC. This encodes CASSIVPQSSYEQYF.

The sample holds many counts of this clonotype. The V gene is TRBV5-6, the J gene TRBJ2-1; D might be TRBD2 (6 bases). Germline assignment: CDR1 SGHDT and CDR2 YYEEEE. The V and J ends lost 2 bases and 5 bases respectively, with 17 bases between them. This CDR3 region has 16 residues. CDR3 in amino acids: CASSFPGLPPDNEQFF. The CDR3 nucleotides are TGTGCCAGCAGCTTTCCGGGACTCCCTCCAGACAATGAGCAGTTCTTC.

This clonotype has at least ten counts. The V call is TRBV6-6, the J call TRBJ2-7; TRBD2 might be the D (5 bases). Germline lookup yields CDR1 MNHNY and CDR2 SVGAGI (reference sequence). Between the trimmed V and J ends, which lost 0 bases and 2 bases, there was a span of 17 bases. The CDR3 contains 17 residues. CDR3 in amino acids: CASSYSGMVAAPYEQYF. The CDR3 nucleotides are TGTGCCAGCAGTTACTCCGGGATGGTAGCCGCCCCCTACGAGCAGTACTTC.

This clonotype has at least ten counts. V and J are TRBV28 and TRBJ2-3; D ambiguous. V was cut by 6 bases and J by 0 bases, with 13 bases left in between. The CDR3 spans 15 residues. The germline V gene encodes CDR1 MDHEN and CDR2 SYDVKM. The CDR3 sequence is CASSPRAASTDTQYF. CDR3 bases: TGTGCCAGCAGCCCCCGGGCTGCTAGCACAGATACGCAGTATTTT. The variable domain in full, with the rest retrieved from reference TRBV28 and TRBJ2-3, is DVKVTQSSRYLVKRTGEKVFLECVQDMDHENMFWYRQDPGLGLRLIYFSYDVKMKEKGDIPEGYSVSREKKERFSLILESASTNQTSMYLCASSPRAASTDTQYFGPGTRLTVL.

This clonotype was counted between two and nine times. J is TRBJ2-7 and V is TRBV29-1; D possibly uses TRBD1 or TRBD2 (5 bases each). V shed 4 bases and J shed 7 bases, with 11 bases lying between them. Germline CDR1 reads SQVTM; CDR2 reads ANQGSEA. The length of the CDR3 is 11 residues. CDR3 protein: CSVGDPEEQYF. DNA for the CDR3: TGCAGCGTTGGGGACCCCGAGGAGCAGTACTTC.

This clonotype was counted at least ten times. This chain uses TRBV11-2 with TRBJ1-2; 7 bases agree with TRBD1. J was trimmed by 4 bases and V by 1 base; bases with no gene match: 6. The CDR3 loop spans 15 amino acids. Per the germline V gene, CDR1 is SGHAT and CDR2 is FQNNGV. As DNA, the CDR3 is TGTGCCAGCAGCTTAGCAGGGGGGGCTAGCTATGGCTACACCTTC. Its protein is CASSLAGGASYGYTF.

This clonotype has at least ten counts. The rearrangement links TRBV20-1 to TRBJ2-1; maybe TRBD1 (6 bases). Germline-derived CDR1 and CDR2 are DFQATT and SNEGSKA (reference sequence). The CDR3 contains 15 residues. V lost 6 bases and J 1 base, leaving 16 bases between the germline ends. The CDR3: CSARKGQRSYNEQFF. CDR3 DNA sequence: TGCAGTGCCAGAAAAGGACAGCGATCCTACAATGAGCAGTTCTTC.